This record covers a single TCR beta chain. This sample is part of a study of cytomegalovirus exposure and HLA in healthy donors. Vbeta (60) and Jbeta (13) primers were used in the PCR. TCRdb keeps only in-frame clones here, not all; method: immunoSEQ multiplex PCR. In the table there are about 200,000 clones, about 83% of which are singletons. V gave up 0 bases and J gave up 7 bases, with 15 bases separating them. This CDR3 spans 15 amino acids. Germline CDR1 and CDR2: MGHRA and YSYEKL. The chain carries TRBV4-1 and TRBJ1-2; D possibly corresponds to TRBD1 (5 bases). The specimen was PBMCs. The origin of this receptor is a man aged 40-50 years in good health and CMV-seronegative. The CDR3 DNA reads as TGCGCCAGCAGCCAAGATTCGCGACAGAGGACTGGCTACACCTTC. Protein sequence: CASSQDSRQRTGYTF.